The rows below give T cell receptor beta chains drawn from one sample of a study of T cells after posttransplantation cyclophosphamide. The method was immunoSEQ multiplex PCR; TCRdb's version includes in-frame clones alone and lacks a portion of them. Captured here are thousands of clones, none seen once; the top ten comprise approximately 6%. Source: PBMCs, taken after allogeneic stem cell transplant with posttransplant cyclophosphamide. The receptors come from a young adult male patient who received an allogeneic stem cell transplant from an unrelated donor, was CMV-positive, and had acute and chronic GVHD. The graft donor may have contributed some T cells. The CDR3 runs from the conserved cysteine through the conserved F or W. The order of the fields is J gene, clone size, V gene, D gene, CDR3 protein, CDR3 DNA. A D gene is named only where the DNA matches it firmly. Each size is how often the clone was seen (once, few, many) or a class if it is expanded.

TRBJ2-6,many,TRBV7-8,.,CASSPQANVLTF,TGTGCCAGCAGCCCCCAAGCCAACGTCCTGACTTTC
TRBJ1-1,many,TRBV27,TRBD1,CASSLWTGGEVAFF,TGTGCCAGCAGTTTATGGACAGGGGGCGAAGTGGCTTTCTTT
TRBJ2-5,many,TRBV19,TRBD2,CATGLAGGQTQYF,TGTGCCACTGGACTAGCGGGGGGTCAGACCCAGTACTTC
TRBJ1-3,many,TRBV30,.,CAWSVLRDSGNTIYF,TGTGCCTGGAGTGTACTGAGGGACTCTGGAAACACCATATATTTT
TRBJ1-3,medium-sized,TRBV9,.,CASSVSGALGNTIYF,TGTGCCAGCAGCGTGTCCGGTGCGCTTGGAAACACCATATATTTT
TRBJ1-5,many,TRBV30,TRBD1,CAFSGGAGINQPQHF,TGTGCCTTCTCAGGGGGCGCGGGTATCAATCAGCCCCAGCATTTT
TRBJ1-3,medium-sized,TRBV5-1,.,CASSLGDSFSGNTIYF,TGCGCCAGCAGCTTGGGGGACTCCTTCTCTGGAAACACCATATATTTT
TRBJ1-1,medium-sized,TRBV18,.,CASSPGVTGPVGTEAFF,TGTGCCAGCTCACCAGGGGTGACAGGCCCCGTGGGGACTGAAGCTTTCTTT
TRBJ2-3,medium-sized,TRBV5-4,.,CASSLTDKDTQYF,TGTGCCAGCAGCTTGACAGACAAGGATACGCAGTATTTT
TRBJ2-7,many,TRBV7-2,.,CASSLGAGRHEQYF,TGTGCCAGCAGCTTAGGTGCAGGGAGGCACGAGCAGTACTTC
TRBJ1-3,medium-sized,TRBV5-4,.,CASSLQQGLNTIYF,TGTGCCAGCAGCTTACAACAGGGATTAAACACCATATATTTT
TRBJ2-7,large,TRBV6-1,.,CASSESVRGFSYEQYF,TGTGCCAGCAGTGAATCAGTTAGGGGGTTTTCCTACGAGCAGTACTTC
TRBJ2-1,many,TRBV7-3,.,CASSLSGSYNEQFF,TGTGCCAGCAGCTTAAGCGGCTCTTACAATGAGCAGTTCTTC
TRBJ1-6,many,TRBV7-2,.,CASSPIGQGSSYNSPLHF,TGTGCCAGCAGCCCAATAGGCCAGGGTAGCTCCTATAATTCACCCCTCCACTTT
TRBJ2-7,many,TRBV14,TRBD2,CASSQQLAGEQYF,TGTGCCAGCAGCCAGCAACTAGCGGGTGAGCAGTACTTC
TRBJ1-2,many,TRBV15,.,CATSSLYGYTF,TGTGCCACCAGCAGCCTCTATGGCTACACCTTC
TRBJ2-1,medium-sized,TRBV6-6,TRBD2,CASLIAGLNEQFF,TGTGCCAGCTTAATAGCGGGACTCAATGAGCAGTTCTTC
TRBJ2-2,many,TRBV2,.,CASSEVTSLNTGELFF,TGTGCCAGCAGTGAAGTTACTTCCTTGAACACCGGGGAGCTGTTTTTT
TRBJ1-4,many,TRBV7-9,TRBD1,CASSDRGSLEKEEKLFF,TGTGCCAGCTCGGACAGGGGGAGTCTGGAAAAAGAGGAAAAACTGTTTTTT
TRBJ1-3,many,TRBV15,.,CATSRDSAGAGNTIYF,TGTGCCACCAGCAGAGATTCGGCAGGGGCTGGAAACACCATATATTTT
TRBJ2-7,many,TRBV5-4,TRBD2,CASSFAGGRNEQYF,TGTGCCAGCAGCTTCGCGGGGGGGCGAAACGAGCAGTACTTC
TRBJ2-3,many,TRBV7-9,TRBD1,CASTGGNWADTQYF,TGTGCCTCCACAGGGGGCAACTGGGCAGATACGCAGTATTTT
TRBJ1-5,many,TRBV4-2,TRBD1,CASSHPTGGEPQHF,TGTGCCAGCAGCCACCCCACAGGGGGCGAGCCCCAGCATTTT
TRBJ2-7,many,TRBV30,.,CAWSARDYEQYF,TGTGCCTGGAGCGCCCGGGACTACGAGCAGTACTTC
TRBJ2-7,many,TRBV5-1,.,CASNRNDYEQYF,TGCGCCAGCAACAGGAATGACTACGAGCAGTACTTC
TRBJ1-3,many,TRBV4-2,.,CASSGEGRGNTIYF,TGTGCCAGCAGCGGGGAGGGGCGAGGAAACACCATATATTTT